These 10 T cell receptor beta chains came from one sample sequenced in a study of cytomegalovirus exposure and HLA in healthy donors. Vbeta (60) and Jbeta (13) primers were used in the PCR. This table comes from immunoSEQ multiplex PCR, and its TCRdb copy is limited to in-frame clones, with some not included. The profile shows some 130,000 clones, roughly 80% of them singletons. Sequenced material: PBMCs. Receptors originate from a man aged 40-49 years in good health and CMV-seronegative.

This chain connects TRBV5-4 to TRBJ2-1, with a possible D match to TRBD1 (7 bases). The germline gives CDR1 SGHNT, CDR2 YYREEE (reference sequence). V was clipped by 4 bases and J by 2 bases, with 19 bases between them. This CDR3 comprises 17 residues. The CDR3 loop is CASSDQGGRGAYNEQFF. CDR3 nucleotides: TGTGCCAGCAGCGACCAGGGGGGCCGGGGAGCCTACAATGAGCAGTTCTTC.

This chain connects TRBV9 to TRBJ2-3; TRBD2 matches at 14 bases. The CDR3 spans 19 residues. CDR1 is SGDLS and CDR2 is YYNGEE in the germline V gene. Unmatched junction bases numbered 8, after V lost 0 bases and J lost 2 bases. The CDR3, as DNA: TGTGCCAGCAGCGTAGAGCTGGGACTAGCGGGGGACTACACAGATACGCAGTATTTT. It specifies CASSVELGLAGDYTDTQYF.

The chain combines TRBV7-8 with TRBJ2-1; D is unresolved. V lost 3 bases and J 6 bases, leaving 12 bases between the germline ends. The CDR3 runs to 14 residues. CDR1 is SGHVS and CDR2 is FQNEAQ in the germline V gene. The CDR3 sequence is CASSFRGLLNEQFF. CDR3 sequence (DNA): TGTGCCAGCAGCTTCCGTGGCCTCCTCAATGAGCAGTTCTTC.

The V gene is TRBV7-8, the J gene TRBJ1-2, with D uncertain. Trimming removed 0 bases at V and 0 bases at J, with 11 bases between. The germline V gene has CDR1 SGHVS and CDR2 FQNEAQ. This CDR3 has 16 residues. The CDR3 region is CASSLARLQANYGYTF. The CDR3 DNA reads as TGTGCCAGCAGCTTAGCGAGGCTACAAGCTAACTATGGCTACACCTTC.

V usage is TRBV29-1 and J usage is TRBJ2-2; 10 nucleotides agree with TRBD1. This CDR3 is built from 12 residues. The junction had 4 bases not matched to a gene; V was cut back by 7 bases and J by 8 bases. Germline assignment: CDR1 SQVTM and CDR2 ANQGSEA. CDR3 sequence: CSGDRGGGELFF. For the CDR3, the DNA is TGCAGCGGGGACAGGGGTGGTGGGGAGCTGTTTTTT.

This clone appeared a few times. The chain couples TRBV9 to TRBJ1-6; no reliable D call. Germline V gene lookup returns CDR1 SGDLS and CDR2 YYNGEE. The V and J ends lost 0 bases and 6 bases respectively, with 10 bases between them. This CDR3 has 15 residues. CDR3 amino acids: CASSVGQAPNSPLHF. The DNA of the CDR3 is TGTGCCAGCAGCGTAGGCCAGGCCCCTAATTCACCCCTCCACTTT.

The rearrangement uses TRBV11-2 and TRBJ2-5; 11 positions agree with TRBD1. The CDR3 runs 18 residues. V shed 5 bases and J 1 base; nucleotides not matched to a gene: 12. CDR1 and CDR2 from the germline V gene are SGHAT and FQNNGV. The CDR3 DNA reads TGTGCCAGCAGCCCCCACCGGACAGGGGGCCCCTCCCAAGAGACCCAGTACTTC. Its translation: CASSPHRTGGPSQETQYF.

This clone was observed a few times. The gene calls are TRBV7-6 and TRBJ2-7, with D possibly matching TRBD1 (5 bases). The V and J ends lost 0 bases and 2 bases respectively, with 11 bases between them. The CDR3 is made up of 15 amino acids. Germline V gene sequence: CDR1 SGHVS, CDR2 FNYEAQ. The CDR3 DNA is TGTGCCAGCAGCTTAGCGGCAGGGTGGACCTACGAGCAGTACTTC. This gives the protein CASSLAAGWTYEQYF.

The V call is TRBV18, the J call TRBJ1-2; TRBD1 matches 7 bases. This CDR3 comprises 13 residues. Germline loops: CDR1 KGHSH, CDR2 LQKENI. V dropped 3 bases and J dropped 4; count of bases not matched to a gene: 2. CDR3 loop: CASSPTGLYGYTF. The CDR3 DNA reads TGTGCCAGCTCACCGACAGGGCTCTATGGCTACACCTTC.

The chain recombines TRBV5-8 with TRBJ1-4; no clear D gene. The V gene lost 4 bases and the J gene lost 8 bases, with 15 bases spanning the gap. This CDR3 region has 14 residues. CDR1 SGHTS and CDR2 YDEGEE come from the germline V gene. The CDR3 DNA reads TGTGCCAGCAGCATCGGTCTCCCCGGGGAAAAACTGTTTTTT. Amino acid sequence: CASSIGLPGEKLFF.